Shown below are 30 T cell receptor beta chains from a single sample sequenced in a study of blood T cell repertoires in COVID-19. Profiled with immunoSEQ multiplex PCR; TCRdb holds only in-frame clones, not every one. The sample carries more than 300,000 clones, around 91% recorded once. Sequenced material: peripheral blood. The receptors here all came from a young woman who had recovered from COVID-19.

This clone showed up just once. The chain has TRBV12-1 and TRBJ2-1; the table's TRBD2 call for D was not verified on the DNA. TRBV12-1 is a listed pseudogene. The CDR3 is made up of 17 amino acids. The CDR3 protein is CASSFQLRDCPYNEQFF. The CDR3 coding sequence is TGTGCCAGCAGCTTTCAGCTTCGGGACTGCCCCTACAATGAGCAGTTCTTC.

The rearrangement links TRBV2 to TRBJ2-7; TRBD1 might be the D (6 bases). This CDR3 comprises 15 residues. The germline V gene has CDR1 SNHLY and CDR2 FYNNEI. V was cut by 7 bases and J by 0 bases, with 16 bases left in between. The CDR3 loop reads CASIRTESSSYEQYV. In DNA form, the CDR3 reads TGTGCCAGCATTCGGACAGAATCTAGCTCCTACGAGCAGTACGTC.

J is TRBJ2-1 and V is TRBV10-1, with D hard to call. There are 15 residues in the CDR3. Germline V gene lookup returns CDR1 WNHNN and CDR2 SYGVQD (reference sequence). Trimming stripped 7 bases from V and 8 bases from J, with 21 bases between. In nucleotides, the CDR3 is TGCGCCAGCACTCGCCGGCAGGTTAAAATCGATGAGCAGTTCTTC. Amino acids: CASTRRQVKIDEQFF.

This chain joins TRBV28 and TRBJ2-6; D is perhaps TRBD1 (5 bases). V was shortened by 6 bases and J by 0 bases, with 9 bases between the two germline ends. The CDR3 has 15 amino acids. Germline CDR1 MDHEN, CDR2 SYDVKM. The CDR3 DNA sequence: TGTGCCAGCAGCCGAGACAGCTCTGGGGCCAACGTCCTGACTTTC. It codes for CASSRDSSGANVLTF.

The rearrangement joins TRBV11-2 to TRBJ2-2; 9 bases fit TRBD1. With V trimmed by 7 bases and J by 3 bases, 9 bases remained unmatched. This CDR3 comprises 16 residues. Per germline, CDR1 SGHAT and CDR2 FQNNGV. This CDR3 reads CASTPEQGAYTGELFF. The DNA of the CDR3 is TGTGCCAGCACCCCCGAACAGGGGGCGTACACCGGGGAGCTGTTTTTT.

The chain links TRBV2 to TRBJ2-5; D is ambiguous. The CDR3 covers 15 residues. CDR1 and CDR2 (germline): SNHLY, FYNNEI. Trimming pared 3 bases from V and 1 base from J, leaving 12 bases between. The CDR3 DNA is TGTGCCAGCAGTGATCTCGATAAACTCCAAGAGACCCAGTACTTC. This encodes CASSDLDKLQETQYF.

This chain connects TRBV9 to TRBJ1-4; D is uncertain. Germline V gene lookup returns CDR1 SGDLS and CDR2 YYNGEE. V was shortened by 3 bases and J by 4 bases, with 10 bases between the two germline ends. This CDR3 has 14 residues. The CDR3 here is CASSARQFNEKLFF. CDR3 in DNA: TGTGCCAGCAGCGCCAGGCAGTTTAATGAAAAACTGTTTTTT.

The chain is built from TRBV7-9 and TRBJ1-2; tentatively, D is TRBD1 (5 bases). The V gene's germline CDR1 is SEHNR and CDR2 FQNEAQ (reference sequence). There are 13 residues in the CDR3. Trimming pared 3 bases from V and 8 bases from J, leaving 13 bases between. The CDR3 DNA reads TGTGCCAGCAGCTTGTCCGGGGGTGAGGGCTACACCTTC. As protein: CASSLSGGEGYTF.

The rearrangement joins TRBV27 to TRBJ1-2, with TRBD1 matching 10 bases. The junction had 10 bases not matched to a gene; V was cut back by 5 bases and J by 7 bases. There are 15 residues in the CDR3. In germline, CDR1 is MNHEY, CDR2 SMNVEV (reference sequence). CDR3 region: CASSVGGQGITGYTF. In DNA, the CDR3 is TGTGCCAGCAGTGTGGGGGGACAGGGGATTACTGGCTACACCTTC.

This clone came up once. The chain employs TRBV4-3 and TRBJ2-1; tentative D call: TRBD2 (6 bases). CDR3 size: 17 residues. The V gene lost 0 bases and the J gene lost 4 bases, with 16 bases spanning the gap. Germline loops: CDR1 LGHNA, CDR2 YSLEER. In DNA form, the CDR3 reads TGCGCCAGCAGCCAAGAGGGTCCTAGCGCAGGGTACAATGAGCAGTTCTTC. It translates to CASSQEGPSAGYNEQFF.

The CDR3 spells CASSLGAWAETQYF. The CDR3 coding sequence is TGTGCCAGCAGCTTAGGTGCGTGGGCAGAGACCCAGTACTTC. The V and J genes are TRBV11-3 and TRBJ2-5; D gene ambiguous. There are 14 residues in the CDR3. V lost 1 base and J 4 bases, leaving 10 bases between the germline ends. Germline V gene lookup returns CDR1 SGHNT and CDR2 YENEEA.

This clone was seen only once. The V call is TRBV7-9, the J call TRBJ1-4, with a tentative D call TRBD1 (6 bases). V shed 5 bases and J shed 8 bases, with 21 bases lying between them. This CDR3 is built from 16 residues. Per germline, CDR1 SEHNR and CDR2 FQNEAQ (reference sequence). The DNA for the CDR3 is TGTGCCAGCAGCCACCGGGACACTCGATTCAGGGAAAAACTGTTTTTT. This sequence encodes CASSHRDTRFREKLFF.

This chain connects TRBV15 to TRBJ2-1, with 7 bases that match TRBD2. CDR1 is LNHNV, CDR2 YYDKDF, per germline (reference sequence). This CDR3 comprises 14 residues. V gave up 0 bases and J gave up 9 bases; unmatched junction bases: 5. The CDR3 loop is CATSRDGRGREQFF. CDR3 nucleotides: TGTGCCACCAGCAGAGATGGGAGGGGCCGTGAGCAGTTCTTC.

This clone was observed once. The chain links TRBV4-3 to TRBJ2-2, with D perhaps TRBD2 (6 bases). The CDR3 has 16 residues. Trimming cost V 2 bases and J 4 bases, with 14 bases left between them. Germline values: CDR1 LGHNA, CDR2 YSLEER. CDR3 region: CASSQRVREPTGELFF. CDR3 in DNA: TGCGCCAGCAGCCAAAGGGTTCGGGAGCCCACCGGGGAGCTGTTTTTT.

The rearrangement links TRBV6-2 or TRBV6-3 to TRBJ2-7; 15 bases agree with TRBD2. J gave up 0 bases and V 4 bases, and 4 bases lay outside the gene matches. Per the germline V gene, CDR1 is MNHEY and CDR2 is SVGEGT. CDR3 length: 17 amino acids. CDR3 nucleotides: TGTGCCAGCAGTTCCAGGACTAGCGGGAGGGCCTCCTACGAGCAGTACGTC. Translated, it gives CASSSRTSGRASYEQYV.

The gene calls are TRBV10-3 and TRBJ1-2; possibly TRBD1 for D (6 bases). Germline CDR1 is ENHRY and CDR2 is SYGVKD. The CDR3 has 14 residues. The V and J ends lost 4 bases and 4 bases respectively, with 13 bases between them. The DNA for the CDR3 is TGTGCCATCAGTGCCCAGGGGTCCTCCTATGGCTACACCTTC. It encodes CAISAQGSSYGYTF.

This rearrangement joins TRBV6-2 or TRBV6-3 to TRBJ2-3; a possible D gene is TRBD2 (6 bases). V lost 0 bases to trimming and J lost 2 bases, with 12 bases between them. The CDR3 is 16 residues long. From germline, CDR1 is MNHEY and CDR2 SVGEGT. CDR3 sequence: CASSYSPSENTDTQYF. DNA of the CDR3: TGTGCCAGCAGTTACTCTCCTAGCGAGAACACAGATACGCAGTATTTT.

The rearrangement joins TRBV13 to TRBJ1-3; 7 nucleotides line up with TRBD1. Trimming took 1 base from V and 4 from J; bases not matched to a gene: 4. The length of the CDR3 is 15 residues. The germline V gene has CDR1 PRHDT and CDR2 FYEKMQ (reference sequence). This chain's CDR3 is CASSLAVTGGNTIYF. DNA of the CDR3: TGTGCCAGCAGCTTAGCCGTGACAGGGGGAAACACCATATATTTT.

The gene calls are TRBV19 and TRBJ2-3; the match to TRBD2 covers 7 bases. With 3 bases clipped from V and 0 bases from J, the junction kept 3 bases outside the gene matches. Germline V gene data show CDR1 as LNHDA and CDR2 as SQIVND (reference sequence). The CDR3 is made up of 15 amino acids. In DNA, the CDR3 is TGTGCCAGTAGTATGGGACTAACTAGCACAGATACGCAGTATTTT. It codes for CASSMGLTSTDTQYF.

CDR3 bases: TGTGCCAGCAGCTTAGGGGCTAGCTCCGATGAGCAGTTCTTC. This translates into CASSLGASSDEQFF. The chain is built from TRBV7-9 and TRBJ2-1, with D possibly being TRBD2 (5 bases). CDR1 is SEHNR and CDR2 is FQNEAQ in the germline V gene (reference sequence). Trimming shortened V by 1 base and J by 8 bases, and 12 bases separated the two germline ends. The CDR3 totals 14 residues.

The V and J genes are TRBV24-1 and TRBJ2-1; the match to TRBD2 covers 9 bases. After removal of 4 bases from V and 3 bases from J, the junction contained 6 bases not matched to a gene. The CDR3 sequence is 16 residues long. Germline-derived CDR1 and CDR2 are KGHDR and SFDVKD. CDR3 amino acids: CATSDPSGNGYNEQFF. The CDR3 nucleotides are TGTGCCACCAGTGACCCTAGCGGGAACGGCTACAATGAGCAGTTCTTC.

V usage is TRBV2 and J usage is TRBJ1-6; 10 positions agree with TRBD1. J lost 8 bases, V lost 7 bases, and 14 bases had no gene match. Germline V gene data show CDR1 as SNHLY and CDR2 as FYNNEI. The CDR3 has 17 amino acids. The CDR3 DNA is TGTGCCAGCATGGTCTCGCATGTTGGGACAGGGGATTCACCCCTCCACTTT. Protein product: CASMVSHVGTGDSPLHF. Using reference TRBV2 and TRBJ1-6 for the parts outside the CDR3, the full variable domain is EPEVTQTPSHQVTQMGQEVILRCVPISNHLYFYWYRQILGQKVEFLVSFYNNEISEKSEIFDDQFSVERPDGSNFTLKIRSTKLEDSAMYFCASMVSHVGTGDSPLHFGNGTRLTVT.

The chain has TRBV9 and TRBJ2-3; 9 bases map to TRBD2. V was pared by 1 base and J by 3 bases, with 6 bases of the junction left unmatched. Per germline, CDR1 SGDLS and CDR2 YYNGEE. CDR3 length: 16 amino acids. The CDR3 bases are TGTGCCAGCAGCGTATTAGCGGGAGTGGTGACAGATACGCAGTATTTT. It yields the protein CASSVLAGVVTDTQYF.

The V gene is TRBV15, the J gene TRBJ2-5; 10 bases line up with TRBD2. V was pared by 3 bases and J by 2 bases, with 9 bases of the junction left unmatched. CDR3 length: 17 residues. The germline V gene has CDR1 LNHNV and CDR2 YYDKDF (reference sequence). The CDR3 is CATSSRTGLARQETQYF. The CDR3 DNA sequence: TGTGCCACCAGCAGCCGGACGGGACTAGCGCGTCAAGAGACCCAGTACTTC.

The CDR3, as DNA: TGTGCCAGCAGCCCGGGGGTTACGCAGTATTTT. Translation: CASSPGVTQYF. V is TRBV6-5 and J is TRBJ2-3; tentatively, D is TRBD2 (6 bases). This CDR3 has 11 residues. V was trimmed by 6 bases and J by 8 bases, leaving 9 bases between them. In germline, CDR1 is MNHEY, CDR2 SVGAGI.

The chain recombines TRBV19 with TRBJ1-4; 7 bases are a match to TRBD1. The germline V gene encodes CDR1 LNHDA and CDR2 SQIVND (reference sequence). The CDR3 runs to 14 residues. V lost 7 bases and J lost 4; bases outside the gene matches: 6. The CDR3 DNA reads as TGTGCCAGTAAACCCCACAGGGGTAATGAAAAACTGTTTTTT. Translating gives CASKPHRGNEKLFF.

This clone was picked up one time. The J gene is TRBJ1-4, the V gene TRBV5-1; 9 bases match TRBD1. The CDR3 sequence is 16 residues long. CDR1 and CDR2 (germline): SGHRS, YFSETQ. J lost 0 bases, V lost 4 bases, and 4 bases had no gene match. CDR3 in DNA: TGCGCCAGCAGCGTGGGACAGGGTCCAACTAATGAAAAACTGTTTTTT. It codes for CASSVGQGPTNEKLFF.

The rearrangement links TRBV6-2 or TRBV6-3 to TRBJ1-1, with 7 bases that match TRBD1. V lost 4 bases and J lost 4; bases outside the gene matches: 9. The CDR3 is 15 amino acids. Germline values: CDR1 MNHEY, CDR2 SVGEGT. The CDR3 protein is CASSSPGQRLTEAFF. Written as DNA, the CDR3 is TGTGCCAGCAGTTCCCCGGGACAGAGGCTCACTGAAGCTTTCTTT.

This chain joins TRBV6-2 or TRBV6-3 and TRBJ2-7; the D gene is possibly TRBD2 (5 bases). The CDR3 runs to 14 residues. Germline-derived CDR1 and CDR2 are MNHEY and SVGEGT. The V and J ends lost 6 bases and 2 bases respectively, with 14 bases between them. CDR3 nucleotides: TGTGCCAGCAGCGCCTCCTACGGGGCCTACGAGCAGTACGTC. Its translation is CASSASYGAYEQYV.

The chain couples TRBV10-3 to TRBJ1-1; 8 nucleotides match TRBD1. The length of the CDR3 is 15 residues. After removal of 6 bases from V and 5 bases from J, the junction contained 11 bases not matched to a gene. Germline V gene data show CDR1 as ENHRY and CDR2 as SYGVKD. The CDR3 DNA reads TGTGCCATCAGAGAGGGACAGGCCACGAGGACTGAAGCTTTCTTT. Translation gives CAIREGQATRTEAFF.